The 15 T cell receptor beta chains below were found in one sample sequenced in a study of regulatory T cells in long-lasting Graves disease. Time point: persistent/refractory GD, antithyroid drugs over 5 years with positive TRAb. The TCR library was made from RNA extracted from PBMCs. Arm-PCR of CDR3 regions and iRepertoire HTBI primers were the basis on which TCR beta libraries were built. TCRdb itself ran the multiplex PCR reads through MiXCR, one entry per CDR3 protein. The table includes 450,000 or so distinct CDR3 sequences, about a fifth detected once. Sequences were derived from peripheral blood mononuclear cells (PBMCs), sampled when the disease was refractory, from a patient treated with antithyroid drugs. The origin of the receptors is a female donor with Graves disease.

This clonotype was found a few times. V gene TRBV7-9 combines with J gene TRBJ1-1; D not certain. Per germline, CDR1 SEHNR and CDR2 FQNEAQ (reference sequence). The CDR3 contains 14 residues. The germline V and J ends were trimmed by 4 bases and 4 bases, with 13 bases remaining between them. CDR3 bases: TGTGCCAGCAGCTCTCCCGCGAGTAGCACTGAAGCTTTCTTT. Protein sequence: CASSSPASSTEAFF. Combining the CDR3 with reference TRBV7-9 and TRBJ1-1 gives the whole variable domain DTGVSQNPRHKITKRGQNVTFRCDPISEHNRLYWYRQTLGQGPEFLTYFQNEAQLEKSRLLSDRFSAERPKGSFSTLEIQRTEQGDSAMYLCASSSPASSTEAFFGQGTRLTVV.

In DNA form, the CDR3 reads TGCAGCGCCTACGATGGCCGGCACTCTGGGGCCAACGTCCTGACTTTC. Its translation is CSAYDGRHSGANVLTF. V is TRBV29-1 and J is TRBJ2-6, with D unresolved. Germline-derived CDR1 and CDR2 are SQVTM and ANQGSEA. The length of the CDR3 is 16 residues. Deletions cut 7 bases from V and 0 bases from J, with 16 bases between.

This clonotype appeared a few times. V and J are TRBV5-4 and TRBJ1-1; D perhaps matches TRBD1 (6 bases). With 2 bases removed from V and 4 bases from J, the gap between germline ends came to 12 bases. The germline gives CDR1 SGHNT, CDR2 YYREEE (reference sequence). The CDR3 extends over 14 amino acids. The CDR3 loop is CASSFVGGPTEAFF. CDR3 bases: TGTGCCAGCAGCTTCGTTGGGGGGCCCACTGAAGCTTTCTTT.

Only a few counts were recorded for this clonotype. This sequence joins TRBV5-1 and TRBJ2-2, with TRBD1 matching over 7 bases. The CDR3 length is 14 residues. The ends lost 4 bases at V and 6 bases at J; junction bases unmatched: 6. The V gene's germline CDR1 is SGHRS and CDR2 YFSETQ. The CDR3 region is CASSGRQGAGELFF. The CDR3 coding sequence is TGCGCCAGCAGCGGAAGACAGGGCGCCGGGGAGCTGTTTTTT.

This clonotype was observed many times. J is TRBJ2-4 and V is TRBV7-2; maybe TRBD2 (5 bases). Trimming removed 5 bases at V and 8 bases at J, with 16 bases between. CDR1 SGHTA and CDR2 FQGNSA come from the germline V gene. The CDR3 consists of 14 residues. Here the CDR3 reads CASSPWGQEDIQYF. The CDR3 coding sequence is TGTGCCAGCAGCCCCTGGGGTCAGGAGGACATTCAGTACTTC.

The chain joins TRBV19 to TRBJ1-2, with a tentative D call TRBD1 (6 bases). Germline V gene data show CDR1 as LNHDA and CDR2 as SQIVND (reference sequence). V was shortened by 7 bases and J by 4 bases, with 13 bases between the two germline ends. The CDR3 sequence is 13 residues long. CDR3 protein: CASISQGVYGYTF. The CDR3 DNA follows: TGTGCCAGTATTTCACAGGGAGTCTATGGCTACACCTTC.

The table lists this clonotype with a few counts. CDR3 in amino acids: CASSSSTGPWNQPQHF. The CDR3 DNA follows: TGTGCCAGCAGTTCCTCGACAGGTCCGTGGAATCAGCCCCAGCATTTT. The V and J genes are TRBV28 and TRBJ1-5; tentatively, D is TRBD1 (6 bases). V was clipped by 4 bases and J by 4 bases, with 17 bases between them. The CDR3 is 16 amino acids. CDR1 and CDR2 from the germline V gene are MDHEN and SYDVKM.

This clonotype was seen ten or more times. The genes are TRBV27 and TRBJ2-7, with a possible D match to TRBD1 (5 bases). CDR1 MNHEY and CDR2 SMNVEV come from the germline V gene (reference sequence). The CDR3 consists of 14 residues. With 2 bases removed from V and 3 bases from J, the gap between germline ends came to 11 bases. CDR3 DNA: TGTGCCAGCAGTTTAAAGGGGCCGCTCTACGAGCAGTACTTC. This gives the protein CASSLKGPLYEQYF.

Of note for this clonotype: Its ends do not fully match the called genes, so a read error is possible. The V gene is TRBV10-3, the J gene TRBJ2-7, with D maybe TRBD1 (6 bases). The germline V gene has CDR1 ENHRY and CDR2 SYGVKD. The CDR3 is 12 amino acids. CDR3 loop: CVISEDRGEQYF. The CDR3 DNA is TGTGTCATCAGTGAGGACAGAGGGGAGCAGTACTTC.

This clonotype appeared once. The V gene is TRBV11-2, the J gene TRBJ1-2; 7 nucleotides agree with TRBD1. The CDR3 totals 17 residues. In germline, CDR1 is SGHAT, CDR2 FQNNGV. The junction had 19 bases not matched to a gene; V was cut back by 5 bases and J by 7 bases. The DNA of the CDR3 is TGTGCCAGCAGCACACGACAGGGTTGGTCCCCCATCGGTGGCTACACCTTC. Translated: CASSTRQGWSPIGGYTF.

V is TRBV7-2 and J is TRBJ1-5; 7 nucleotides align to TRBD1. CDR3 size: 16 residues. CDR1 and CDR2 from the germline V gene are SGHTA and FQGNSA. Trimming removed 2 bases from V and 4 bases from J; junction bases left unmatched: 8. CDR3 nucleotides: TGTGCCAGCAGCTTACAGGGGGGAGGGGTGAATCAGCCCCAGCATTTT. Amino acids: CASSLQGGGVNQPQHF.

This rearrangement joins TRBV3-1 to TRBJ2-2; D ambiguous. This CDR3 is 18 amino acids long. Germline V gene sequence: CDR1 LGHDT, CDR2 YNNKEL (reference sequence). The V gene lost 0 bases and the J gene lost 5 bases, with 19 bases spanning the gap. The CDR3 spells CASSQDALVFISTGELFF. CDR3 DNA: TGTGCCAGCAGCCAAGACGCTCTAGTCTTCATTTCTACCGGGGAGCTGTTTTTT. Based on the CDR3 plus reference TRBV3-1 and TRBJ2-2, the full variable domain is DTAVSQTPKYLVTQMGNDKSIKCEQNLGHDTMYWYKQDSKKFLKIMFSYNNKELIINETVPNRFSPKSPDKAHLNLHINSLELGDSAVYFCASSQDALVFISTGELFFGEGSRLTVL.

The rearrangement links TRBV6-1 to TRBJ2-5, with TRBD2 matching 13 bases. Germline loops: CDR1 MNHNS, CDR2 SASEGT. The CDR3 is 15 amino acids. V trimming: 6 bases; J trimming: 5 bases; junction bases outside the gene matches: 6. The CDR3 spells CASRSTSGRAETQYF. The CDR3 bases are TGTGCCAGCAGATCAACTAGCGGGAGGGCGGAGACCCAGTACTTC.

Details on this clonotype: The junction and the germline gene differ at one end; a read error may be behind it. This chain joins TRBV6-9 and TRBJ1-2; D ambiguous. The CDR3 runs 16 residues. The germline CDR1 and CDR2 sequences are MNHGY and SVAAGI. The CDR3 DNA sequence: TGTGCCAACAGTTATTCACAAGGCCCGTCTAACTATGGCTACACCTTC. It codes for CANSYSQGPSNYGYTF.

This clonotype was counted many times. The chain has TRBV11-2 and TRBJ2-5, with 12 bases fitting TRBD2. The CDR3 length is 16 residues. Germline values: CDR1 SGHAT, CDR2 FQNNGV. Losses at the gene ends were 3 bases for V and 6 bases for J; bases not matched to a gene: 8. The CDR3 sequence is CASSLLTSGSRKTQYF. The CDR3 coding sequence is TGTGCCAGCAGCTTGCTGACTAGCGGGAGTAGGAAGACCCAGTACTTC.